Listed here are 23 T cell receptor beta chains from one sample, sequenced in a study of CD8 T cell repertoires and HIV-1 epitope variants. The protocol was immunoSEQ multiplex PCR, while the TCRdb copy is restricted to in-frame clones and leaves out a portion. The repertoire includes about 5,300 clones, roughly 70% of them detected once, and 35% to 45% sits in the top ten. Their antigens remain unidentified. Sequencing input: cultured CD8+ T cells derived from PBMCs. Receptor source: a male donor with HIV.

This chain uses TRBV5-6 with TRBJ1-1, with TRBD1 matching 7 bases. Unmatched junction bases numbered 8, after V lost 2 bases and J lost 4 bases. Germline CDR1 reads SGHDT; CDR2 reads YYEEEE. This CDR3 has 15 amino acids. CDR3 in amino acids: CASSLATGPGTEAFF. The CDR3 region has the DNA TGTGCCAGCAGCTTAGCGACAGGGCCGGGCACTGAAGCTTTCTTT.

J is TRBJ1-5 and V is TRBV28; D not certain. Trimming removed 8 bases from V and 0 bases from J, with 8 bases in between. The length of the CDR3 is 13 residues. Germline CDR1 MDHEN, CDR2 SYDVKM. As DNA, the CDR3 is TGTGCCAGCGAAACATATAGCAATCAGCCCCAGCATTTT. It codes for CASETYSNQPQHF.

This chain links TRBV30 with TRBJ2-2; 9 nucleotides agree with TRBD1. Germline CDR1 GTSNPN, CDR2 SVGIG (reference sequence). There are 13 residues in the CDR3. CDR3 nucleotide sequence: TGTGCAAAGGACAGGGGGAACACCGGGGAGCTGTTTTTT. Encoded protein: CAKDRGNTGELFF.

The rearrangement uses TRBV5-4 and TRBJ2-2; 7 bases fit TRBD1. The length of the CDR3 is 15 residues. Unmatched junction bases numbered 6, after V lost 2 bases and J lost 5 bases. Germline V gives CDR1 SGHNT, CDR2 YYREEE (reference sequence). DNA for the CDR3: TGTGCCAGCAGCTTCGACAGGGTTGTTACCGGGGAGCTGTTTTTT. Its protein product is CASSFDRVVTGELFF.

This sequence joins TRBV11-2 and TRBJ1-5; no definite D call. The CDR3 is made up of 13 amino acids. V lost 0 bases and J 7 bases, leaving 7 bases between the germline ends. Germline V lookup: CDR1 SGHAT, CDR2 FQNNGV. The CDR3 nucleotides are TGTGCCAGCAGCTTAGATCAACGGCAGCCCCAGCATTTT. It codes for CASSLDQRQPQHF.

This clone was detected a few times. The chain recombines TRBV2 with TRBJ2-7; TRBD1 aligns across 9 bases. Germline V lookup: CDR1 SNHLY, CDR2 FYNNEI. CDR3 length: 15 amino acids. V dropped 3 bases and J dropped 5; count of bases not matched to a gene: 8. The CDR3 sequence: CASSEAFGTGNEQYF. CDR3 nucleotide sequence: TGTGCCAGCAGTGAGGCGTTCGGGACAGGGAACGAGCAGTACTTC.

V usage is TRBV5-6 and J usage is TRBJ1-4; 7 nucleotides align to TRBD1. V lost 0 bases and J lost 1; bases outside the gene matches: 6. Germline V gene sequence: CDR1 SGHDT, CDR2 YYEEEE. The CDR3 is 17 amino acids. CDR3 bases: TGTGCCAGCAGCTTGGTTGGACAGGACGGAACTAATGAAAAACTGTTTTTT. Translated: CASSLVGQDGTNEKLFF.

This chain joins TRBV30 and TRBJ1-5; D is uncertain. The CDR3 is 12 residues long. With 1 base removed from V and 6 bases from J, the gap between germline ends came to 7 bases. CDR1 and CDR2 from the germline V gene are GTSNPN and SVGIG (reference sequence). CDR3 sequence (DNA): TGTGCCTGGAGTGGAGAGAGTCAGCCCCAGCATTTT. Its protein product is CAWSGESQPQHF.

The chain uses TRBV2 and TRBJ2-2; no definite D call. Trimming took off 9 bases at V and 0 bases at J, with 11 bases between the two ends. Germline lookup yields CDR1 SNHLY and CDR2 FYNNEI. The CDR3 extends over 14 amino acids. The CDR3 DNA follows: TGTGCCAGTCGGAGATTCGCGAACACCGGGGAGCTGTTTTTT. Its translation is CASRRFANTGELFF.

The chain uses TRBV4-3 and TRBJ2-2; D ambiguous. With 3 bases removed from V and 4 bases from J, the gap between germline ends came to 12 bases. This CDR3 has 15 amino acids. From germline, CDR1 is LGHNA and CDR2 YSLEER. The CDR3 DNA sequence: TGCGCCAGCAGCCAGAACCGCGGAGTCACCGGGGAGCTGTTTTTT. This sequence encodes CASSQNRGVTGELFF.

The chain carries TRBV27 and TRBJ2-1; possible D gene TRBD1, 5 bases. V lost 6 bases to trimming and J lost 0 bases, with 15 bases between them. Germline assignment: CDR1 MNHEY and CDR2 SMNVEV (reference sequence). There are 16 residues in the CDR3. CDR3: CASSLKKTVSYNEQFF. The CDR3 bases are TGTGCCAGCAGCCTGAAAAAGACAGTCTCCTACAATGAGCAGTTCTTC.

This clone was counted between two and nine times. The chain employs TRBV7-2 and TRBJ1-1, with a tentative D call TRBD1 (6 bases). This CDR3 comprises 14 residues. V lost 4 bases and J lost 3, with 12 bases in between. In germline, CDR1 is SGHTA, CDR2 FQGNSA. The CDR3 is CASSSVTGHTEAFF. CDR3 DNA: TGTGCCAGCAGCTCGGTAACAGGGCACACTGAAGCTTTCTTT.

This sequence joins TRBV5-1 and TRBJ2-3, with 11 bases fitting TRBD2. The CDR3 is 16 amino acids. Per the germline V gene, CDR1 is SGHRS and CDR2 is YFSETQ. V lost 4 bases and J lost 0; bases outside the gene matches: 4. CDR3 nucleotide sequence: TGCGCCAGCAGCCCGGGACTAGCGGCTAGCACAGATACGCAGTATTTT. It yields the protein CASSPGLAASTDTQYF.

The rearrangement uses TRBV27 and TRBJ2-7; 8 nucleotides agree with TRBD2. This CDR3 is built from 15 residues. Germline values: CDR1 MNHEY, CDR2 SMNVEV (reference sequence). With 4 bases clipped from V and 2 bases from J, the junction kept 7 bases outside the gene matches. The CDR3 loop reads CASSSALGLAYEQYF. CDR3 nucleotides: TGTGCCAGCAGTTCAGCCCTGGGACTAGCCTACGAGCAGTACTTC.

The chain combines TRBV5-4 with TRBJ1-4; D gene ambiguous. V lost 4 bases to trimming and J lost 6 bases, with 10 bases between them. Germline V gene data show CDR1 as SGHNT and CDR2 as YYREEE (reference sequence). The CDR3 spans 13 residues. The CDR3 region is CASSGLVDEKLFF. CDR3 DNA sequence: TGTGCCAGCAGCGGGCTGGTGGATGAAAAACTGTTTTTT.

This sequence joins TRBV7-6 and TRBJ1-4, with 12 bases that match TRBD1. From germline, CDR1 is SGHVS and CDR2 FNYEAQ. The CDR3 is 17 residues long. V lost 5 bases to trimming and J lost 1 base; unmatched junction nucleotides: 5. CDR3 in amino acids: CASSPGTGGLTNEKLFF. In DNA, the CDR3 is TGTGCCAGCAGCCCGGGGACAGGGGGCTTAACTAATGAAAAACTGTTTTTT.

The chain uses TRBV7-2 and TRBJ2-5; D assignment may be TRBD1 or TRBD2 (5 bases each). Germline CDR1 reads SGHTA; CDR2 reads FQGNSA. V gave up 1 base and J gave up 5 bases, with 11 bases separating them. This CDR3 contains 14 residues. The CDR3 is CASSLDQGVETQYF. As DNA, the CDR3 is TGTGCCAGCAGCTTAGATCAGGGAGTTGAGACCCAGTACTTC. The full variable domain, in which reference TRBV7-2 and TRBJ2-5 provide the parts outside the CDR3, is GAGVSQSPSNKVTEKGKDVELRCDPISGHTALYWYRQSLGQGLEFLIYFQGNSAPDKSGLPSDRFSAERTGGSVSTLTIQRTQQEDSAVYLCASSLDQGVETQYFGPGTRLLVL.

The chain couples TRBV10-3 to TRBJ1-2; D is possibly TRBD1 (5 bases). The CDR3 sequence is 13 residues long. The ends were cut back, 0 bases at V and 4 bases at J, with 6 bases in the middle. The V gene's germline CDR1 is ENHRY and CDR2 SYGVKD. The DNA of the CDR3 is TGTGCCATCAGTGAGTCAACAGGCTATGGCTACACCTTC. This encodes CAISESTGYGYTF.

V and J are TRBV27 and TRBJ2-7; maybe TRBD2 (6 bases). The germline gives CDR1 MNHEY, CDR2 SMNVEV (reference sequence). The CDR3 extends over 15 amino acids. The V and J ends lost 0 bases and 7 bases respectively, with 16 bases between them. The CDR3 DNA is TGTGCCAGCAGTTTATCTCCGGCGGGGAGACGAGAGCAGTACTTC. Translation gives CASSLSPAGRREQYF.

This sequence joins TRBV2 and TRBJ2-3, with a possible D match to TRBD2 (6 bases). The CDR3 runs to 18 residues. From germline, CDR1 is SNHLY and CDR2 FYNNEI. Trimming took 1 base from V and 4 from J, leaving 21 bases between them. In nucleotides, the CDR3 is TGTGCCAGCAGTGAAGGGGAGCGGAGTGGAGGGCCCGCAGATACGCAGTATTTT. Its translation: CASSEGERSGGPADTQYF.

This clone has a handful of counts. The chain recombines TRBV28 with TRBJ1-1; 7 nucleotides line up with TRBD1. J was trimmed by 6 bases and V by 4 bases; bases with no gene match: 8. CDR3 length: 14 residues. Germline assignment: CDR1 MDHEN and CDR2 SYDVKM. The CDR3 reads CASSSLRGRAEAFF. CDR3 nucleotides: TGTGCCAGCAGTTCCCTCAGGGGGAGGGCTGAAGCTTTCTTT.

The rearrangement links TRBV28 to TRBJ1-4, with TRBD1 matching over 9 bases. Germline trimming cut 1 base from V and 8 bases from J; bases unmatched to any gene: 8. CDR1 and CDR2 from the germline V gene are MDHEN and SYDVKM. The CDR3 is 16 amino acids. The CDR3 nucleotides are TGTGCCAGCAGTTTATCTGCGACAGGGGGAAGAGAAAAACTGTTTTTT. Amino acid sequence: CASSLSATGGREKLFF.

V and J are TRBV19 and TRBJ2-1; 7 bases are shared with TRBD1. CDR3 length: 15 residues. From germline, CDR1 is LNHDA and CDR2 SQIVND (reference sequence). Trimming took 5 bases from V and 0 from J; bases not matched to a gene: 4. The CDR3 DNA reads TGTGCCAGTAGTTTGACAGGGAGCTCCTACAATGAGCAGTTCTTC. It codes for CASSLTGSSYNEQFF.